This T cell receptor beta chain was captured in a study of T cell clonality in common variable immunodeficiency (dated by TCRdb to about 2015). For this clone: No cognate antigen has been identified for it. The DNA ends 3 residues before the CDR3 does, and the rest of the CDR3 is filled in from the germline J gene.

For sequencing, equivalent amounts of genomic DNA were input from CVID and control samples. For every sample, a 60 bp segment covering the rearranged TCRbeta CDR3 region was amplified and then sequenced. TCRbeta amplification used the immunoSEQ assay, a bias-corrected multiplex PCR with high-throughput sequencing. In the original analysis: Every unique nucleotide sequence counted as a clone and was annotated with V, D and J genes, copy number and frequency. Sequences were labeled productive if in frame, and non-productive if out of frame or containing stop codons. Clonality was calculated from Shannon's entropy as previously described. The predicted amino acid sequences of productive clones were used to derive mean CDR3 Kyte-Doolittle hydropathy. Scaled V gene usage was hierarchically clustered using Manhattan distance and complete linkage with the R hclust function. Sharing of clones by CDR3 amino acid sequence was evaluated by resampling 12 repertoires per group over 100 rounds. The repertoires were searched for 70 published EBV-specific TCRbeta sequences and fewer than 250 published CMV-specific TCRbeta sequences. Two CVID samples that yielded fewer than 10,000 sequences were excluded from the analysis, so around 38 CVID repertoires were retained. Entries here come from immuneACCESS through TCRdb and include only in-frame sequences with V and J called. Some clones fail to appear in such tables; in the studies checked, an unresolved V gene covers under half of the shortfall, and the cause of the remainder is unknown. Clone size and the V and J calls come from that table; the DNA yielded D and trimming. For this sample, tens of thousands of clones are listed, none of them singletons. Of the sample, almost 4.5% falls within the top ten clones.

Most of the CVID patients and most of the healthy controls were of Caucasian heritage. Heparinized peripheral whole blood samples of about 5 to 8 ml were collected from each donor. Genomic DNA from adults with common variable immune deficiency (CVID) and from healthy adult controls was the source for sequencing TCRbeta CDR3 repertoires. The control group was made up of roughly 22 healthy adult volunteers (about 10 male and approximately twelve female) whose ages ranged from 23 to 66 years, with a mean age of approximately 35. Diluted blood was density-centrifuged over Hypaque 1077 or Ficoll-Paque to isolate peripheral blood mononuclear cells. Genomic DNA was extracted from unsorted mononuclear cells by Qiagen column purification or by a centrifugation-based method. Looking up the germline V gene yields CDR1 KGHSH and CDR2 LQKENI. The CDR3 runs 14 amino acids, cysteine and phenylalanine included. Part of the CDR3 DNA is given, 33 bases translated from base 1.

The paper as a whole reports these results and caveats: Reportedly, TCRbeta sequences from CVID had fewer deletions and N-nucleotide insertions, and highly modified clones with 13 or more V deletions were absent from CVID. TCRbeta clonality was higher in CVID subjects than in healthy controls (t-test p = 0.018), and the increase was most characteristic of about a third of subjects. The authors noted that sequencing repertoires of T cell subpopulations would be needed to clarify what caused the increased clonality in CVID. Differences among patients in the CVID cohort limited the correlations between repertoire features and clinical complications. Although equal DNA input was used, an average of approximately 82,000 unique sequences per sample was obtained for controls, compared with about 30,000 for CVID samples. Healthy controls shared more TCRbeta clones with each other than CVID subjects shared among themselves (p < 0.0001).

The chain uses TRBV18 and TRBJ2-3, with the D gene not confidently named. Sequencing was carried out using peripheral blood mononuclear cells. This TCR came from a person aged 18 to 75 in good health. The sequenced part of the CDR3 DNA is TGTGCCAGCTCACTGACATTCTCTCAGGAGACG. Protein translation: CASSLTFSQET. Given in full, the CDR3 is CASSLTFSQETQYF.